This passage covers 28 T cell receptor beta chains from one sample sequenced in a study of blood T cell repertoires in COVID-19. Clones were sequenced by immunoSEQ multiplex PCR, and TCRdb holds only the in-frame ones, with some missing. The data hold under 60,000 clones, with approximately 83% observed a single time. Sequenced sample: peripheral blood. All receptors come from a human donor in a cohort sampled during active COVID-19.

The CDR3 DNA sequence: TGTGCCAGCAGTTTCACGGGGACAGGGTTAGAGACCCAGTACTTC. Its protein product is CASSFTGTGLETQYF. The V and J genes are TRBV28 and TRBJ2-5; 9 nucleotides match TRBD1. CDR1 is MDHEN and CDR2 is SYDVKM in the germline V gene. V lost 3 bases, J lost 4 bases, and 6 bases stayed unmatched. This CDR3 contains 15 residues.

V and J are TRBV28 and TRBJ2-6; D is ambiguous. Trimming stripped 4 bases from V and 0 bases from J, with 10 bases between. Germline assignment: CDR1 MDHEN and CDR2 SYDVKM. The CDR3 spans 16 residues. This CDR3 is CASSSGLPSGANVLTF. CDR3 nucleotides: TGTGCCAGCAGTTCGGGTCTCCCCTCTGGGGCCAACGTCCTGACTTTC.

The rearrangement links TRBV5-6 to TRBJ2-7; 10 nucleotides align to TRBD1. In germline, CDR1 is SGHDT, CDR2 YYEEEE. J gave up 4 bases and V 4 bases, and 5 bases lay outside the gene matches. This CDR3 is built from 14 residues. The CDR3 spells CASSRDRGLYEQYF. The CDR3 nucleotides are TGTGCCAGCAGCCGGGACAGGGGATTATACGAGCAGTACTTC.

The chain is built from TRBV7-7 and TRBJ2-2; 7 bases are a match to TRBD1. Unmatched junction bases numbered 8, after V lost 5 bases and J lost 8 bases. Germline-derived CDR1 and CDR2 are SSHAT and FNYEAQ (reference sequence). The CDR3 runs to 14 residues. The CDR3 region is CASSPDRFDGELFF. CDR3 bases: TGTGCCAGCAGCCCGGACAGGTTTGATGGGGAGCTGTTTTTT.

This clone was recorded once. The chain couples TRBV7-9 to TRBJ1-1; possible D gene TRBD1, 5 bases. Germline V CDR1 and CDR2: SEHNR, FQNEAQ (reference sequence). The germline V and J ends were trimmed by 3 bases and 0 bases, with 8 bases remaining between them. The CDR3 length is 14 residues. CDR3 sequence reads: CASSFGGVNTEAFF. In nucleotides, the CDR3 is TGTGCCAGCAGCTTCGGGGGGGTGAACACTGAAGCTTTCTTT.

The J gene is TRBJ2-3, the V gene TRBV4-2, with 9 positions matching TRBD2. CDR3 length: 15 residues. J lost 9 bases, V lost 0 bases, and 7 bases had no gene match. From germline, CDR1 is LGHNA and CDR2 YNFKEQ. The CDR3 DNA is TGTGCCAGCAGCCAAGATCGGGCGGGAGGGGGGACGCAGTATTTT. Translation: CASSQDRAGGGTQYF.

This chain connects TRBV7-9 to TRBJ2-7, with unresolved D. Germline loops: CDR1 SEHNR, CDR2 FQNEAQ (reference sequence). The CDR3 is 11 residues long. V dropped 1 base and J dropped 7 bases, with 5 bases sitting between them. CDR3 DNA: TGTGCCAGCAGCTTAGATCTTGAGCAGTACTTC. Translated, it gives CASSLDLEQYF.

This clone appeared once. The J gene is TRBJ2-2, the V gene TRBV4-1, with a tentative D call TRBD2 (6 bases). V gave up 2 bases and J gave up 7 bases, with 20 bases separating them. The CDR3 spans 17 residues. Per the germline V gene, CDR1 is MGHRA and CDR2 is YSYEKL. The CDR3 spells CASSQNNRERLGGELFF. The CDR3 nucleotides read TGCGCCAGCAGCCAAAACAACCGGGAGCGGTTAGGCGGGGAGCTGTTTTTT.

This clone appeared a few times. The chain is built from TRBV4-1 and TRBJ2-3, with TRBD2 matching over 7 bases. The V gene's germline CDR1 is MGHRA and CDR2 YSYEKL. The CDR3 runs 14 residues. Germline trimming cut 3 bases from V and 1 base from J; bases unmatched to any gene: 1. CDR3 bases: TGCGCCAGCAGCCAGGGACTACGCACAGATACGCAGTATTTT. Its translation is CASSQGLRTDTQYF.

This clone came up a few times. The chain is built from TRBV18 and TRBJ1-1, with TRBD1 matching over 8 bases. The CDR3 length is 15 residues. The V gene end was trimmed by 2 bases and the J gene end by 3 bases; junction bases not matched to a gene: 5. Per germline, CDR1 KGHSH and CDR2 LQKENI. The DNA for the CDR3 is TGTGCCAGCTCACCAGGCAGGGGGCGAGACACTGAAGCTTTCTTT. Translated, it gives CASSPGRGRDTEAFF.

This clone was observed once. This chain's CDR3 is CASSLSGSMTTGTDTQYF. DNA of the CDR3: TGCGCCAGCAGCTTGTCGGGGAGTATGACCACAGGCACAGATACGCAGTATTTT. The rearrangement links TRBV5-1 to TRBJ2-3, with D maybe TRBD2 (5 bases). Per the germline V gene, CDR1 is SGHRS and CDR2 is YFSETQ. Between the trimmed V and J ends, which lost 1 base and 1 base, there was a span of 19 bases. This CDR3 spans 18 amino acids.

The chain links TRBV5-8 to TRBJ1-1; weak D call: TRBD1 (6 bases). V shed 2 bases and J shed 5 bases, with 13 bases lying between them. Germline V gives CDR1 SGHTS, CDR2 YDEGEE. CDR3 length: 14 residues. CDR3 protein: CASSLMGAQTEAFF. In DNA form, the CDR3 reads TGTGCCAGCAGCTTAATGGGGGCGCAAACTGAAGCTTTCTTT.

This clone came up once. The chain employs TRBV29-1 and TRBJ2-1; 7 bases align to TRBD1. Germline CDR1 reads SQVTM; CDR2 reads ANQGSEA. V lost 6 bases, J lost 9 bases, and 11 bases stayed unmatched. This CDR3 contains 13 residues. CDR3 DNA: TGCAGCGTAGACCTCCGGGACAGAGGTGAGCAGTTCTTC. It specifies CSVDLRDRGEQFF.

The V gene is TRBV28, the J gene TRBJ2-1; D remains unclear. V lost 3 bases and J lost 0, with 6 bases in between. In germline, CDR1 is MDHEN, CDR2 SYDVKM. CDR3 length: 14 residues. In nucleotides, the CDR3 is TGTGCCAGCAGTTTCCCCAGCTCCTACAATGAGCAGTTCTTC. It codes for CASSFPSSYNEQFF. The full variable domain, in which reference TRBV28 and TRBJ2-1 provide the parts outside the CDR3, is DVKVTQSSRYLVKRTGEKVFLECVQDMDHENMFWYRQDPGLGLRLIYFSYDVKMKEKGDIPEGYSVSREKKERFSLILESASTNQTSMYLCASSFPSSYNEQFFGPGTRLTVL.

The chain uses TRBV28 and TRBJ1-5, with D perhaps matching TRBD1 (5 bases). Germline V lookup: CDR1 MDHEN, CDR2 SYDVKM. The CDR3 sequence is 14 residues long. V was cut by 8 bases and J by 1 base, with 12 bases left in between. CDR3 region: CASHEGLSNQPQHF. CDR3 DNA sequence: TGTGCCAGCCACGAGGGACTCAGCAATCAGCCCCAGCATTTT.

The rearrangement uses TRBV6-2 or TRBV6-3 and TRBJ2-7, with D possibly matching TRBD2 (6 bases). V was shortened by 2 bases and J by 0 bases, with 17 bases between the two germline ends. Germline V gene data show CDR1 as MNHEY and CDR2 as SVGEGT. This CDR3 spans 17 amino acids. CDR3 DNA sequence: TGTGCCAGCAGTTACCGTCTCTGGGCGGGGAGCTCCTACGAGCAGTACTTC. Translated: CASSYRLWAGSSYEQYF.

J is TRBJ2-1 and V is TRBV5-6; 9 nucleotides agree with TRBD2. CDR1 and CDR2 from the germline V gene are SGHDT and YYEEEE. V shed 4 bases and J 9 bases; nucleotides not matched to a gene: 11. This CDR3 is built from 15 residues. CDR3 in DNA: TGTGCCAGCAGCCGCGGGACTAGCCCATTAGGTGAGCAGTTCTTC. Translated, it gives CASSRGTSPLGEQFF. Supplemented by reference TRBV5-6 and TRBJ2-1, the full variable domain reads DAGVTQSPTHLIKTRGQQVTLRCSPKSGHDTVSWYQQALGQGPQFIFQYYEEEERQRGNFPDRFSGHQFPNYSSELNVNALLLGDSALYLCASSRGTSPLGEQFFGPGTRLTVL.

V gene TRBV27 combines with J gene TRBJ2-2, with a tentative D call TRBD2 (5 bases). CDR3 length equals 15 residues. Germline-derived CDR1 and CDR2 are MNHEY and SMNVEV (reference sequence). Trimming shortened V by 4 bases and J by 2 bases, and 11 bases separated the two germline ends. CDR3 residues: CASSSPGYNTGELFF. CDR3 nucleotides: TGTGCCAGCAGTTCTCCGGGATACAACACCGGGGAGCTGTTTTTT.

This rearrangement joins TRBV6-1 to TRBJ2-3, with D perhaps TRBD2 (5 bases). The CDR3 is 14 amino acids. Germline V gene data show CDR1 as MNHNS and CDR2 as SASEGT. V was pared by 3 bases and J by 5 bases, with 12 bases between. As DNA, the CDR3 is TGTGCCAGCAGTGATCGGGGAGCGGTAGATACGCAGTATTTT. Encoded protein: CASSDRGAVDTQYF.

This chain connects TRBV5-1 to TRBJ1-2; 8 bases align to TRBD1. The CDR3 is 15 residues long. Germline values: CDR1 SGHRS, CDR2 YFSETQ. The V gene end was trimmed by 4 bases and the J gene end by 2 bases; junction bases not matched to a gene: 7. The CDR3 sequence: CASSNRGIGNYGYTF. CDR3 coding DNA: TGCGCCAGCAGCAACAGGGGGATTGGGAACTATGGCTACACCTTC.

The V call is TRBV2, the J call TRBJ2-7, with TRBD2 identical over 9 bases. The trim removed 4 bases at V and 2 bases at J, leaving 9 bases unmatched. Germline V gene data show CDR1 as SNHLY and CDR2 as FYNNEI. The CDR3 totals 16 residues. CDR3 in amino acids: CASSAVAGDLTYEQYF. The CDR3 region has the DNA TGTGCCAGCAGTGCGGTAGCGGGAGATCTAACCTACGAGCAGTACTTC.

This clone occurred a few times. V and J are TRBV28 and TRBJ2-1; the match to TRBD2 covers 13 bases. The CDR3 is 16 amino acids. The ends lost 7 bases at V and 6 bases at J; junction bases unmatched: 9. Looked up from germline, CDR1 is MDHEN and CDR2 is SYDVKM. The CDR3 spells CASKQGLAGRGNEQFF. For the CDR3, the DNA is TGTGCCAGCAAACAGGGACTAGCGGGACGGGGCAATGAGCAGTTCTTC.

J is TRBJ2-1 and V is TRBV18; 8 bases line up with TRBD2. The CDR3 has 16 residues. Unmatched junction bases numbered 10, after V lost 3 bases and J lost 6 bases. Germline-derived CDR1 and CDR2 are KGHSH and LQKENI. CDR3 loop: CASSPPSGSAGNEQFF. The CDR3 DNA is TGTGCCAGCTCACCCCCCAGCGGGAGTGCGGGCAATGAGCAGTTCTTC.

The chain links TRBV2 to TRBJ2-1; a possible D gene is TRBD2 (5 bases). Germline V CDR1 and CDR2: SNHLY, FYNNEI. Trimming cost V 1 base and J 9 bases, with 13 bases left between them. The CDR3 consists of 14 residues. Written as DNA, the CDR3 is TGTGCCAGCAGTGAAGATCTAGCCAGATCTGAGCAGTTCTTC. This translates into CASSEDLARSEQFF.

The rearrangement links TRBV19 to TRBJ2-3, with 11 positions matching TRBD2. The CDR3 loop spans 16 amino acids. Germline CDR1 reads LNHDA; CDR2 reads SQIVND (reference sequence). V trimming: 4 bases; J trimming: 6 bases; junction bases outside the gene matches: 9. The CDR3 bases are TGTGCCAGTAGTACGGGACTAGCGGAGGGGTTCGATACGCAGTATTTT. Its protein is CASSTGLAEGFDTQYF.

The chain employs TRBV4-1 and TRBJ1-3; 7 positions agree with TRBD1. CDR1 is MGHRA, CDR2 YSYEKL, per germline. The V and J ends lost 3 bases and 3 bases, in that order; junction bases with no gene match: 11. The CDR3 loop spans 17 amino acids. This CDR3 is CASSQSRQGGGGNTIYF. CDR3 sequence (DNA): TGCGCCAGCAGCCAGTCTCGTCAGGGGGGAGGTGGAAACACCATATATTTT.

The chain combines TRBV7-9 with TRBJ2-7, with D tentatively TRBD1 (6 bases). CDR1 SEHNR and CDR2 FQNEAQ come from the germline V gene (reference sequence). This CDR3 contains 13 residues. The V and J ends lost 6 bases and 0 bases respectively, with 9 bases between them. CDR3 DNA sequence: TGTGCCAGCAGGGCAGGGGCCTCCTACGAGCAGTACTTC. Translated: CASRAGASYEQYF.

The rearrangement uses TRBV7-2 and TRBJ1-1; D unclear. The CDR3 loop spans 14 amino acids. The V end was cut by 1 base, the J end by 4 bases, with 10 bases between. Germline V gene sequence: CDR1 SGHTA, CDR2 FQGNSA. The CDR3 region has the DNA TGTGCCAGCAGCTTAGATAGGAGGATCACTGAAGCTTTCTTT. Amino acids: CASSLDRRITEAFF.